This passage covers 28 T cell receptor beta chains from one sample sequenced in a study of blood T cell repertoires in COVID-19. Repertoires were generated with immunoSEQ multiplex PCR, while TCRdb's copy carries only in-frame clones and drops some. The data hold about half a million clones, with about 85% observed a single time. Sequences were obtained from PBMCs or T cells enriched from blood (not recorded which). These receptor sequences come from a woman aged 55 to 70 who had recovered from COVID-19.

The rearrangement links TRBV7-9 to TRBJ2-7; no definite D call. CDR1 SEHNR and CDR2 FQNEAQ come from the germline V gene (reference sequence). The CDR3 totals 11 residues. Trimming shortened V by 5 bases and J by 4 bases, and 6 bases separated the two germline ends. The CDR3 sequence is CASSPLYEQYF. The DNA of the CDR3 is TGTGCCAGCAGCCCCCTATACGAGCAGTACTTC. Looking up the rest from reference TRBV7-9 and TRBJ2-7 gives the full variable domain: DTGVSQNPRHKITKRGQNVTFRCDPISEHNRLYWYRQTLGQGPEFLTYFQNEAQLEKSRLLSDRFSAERPKGSFSTLEIQRTEQGDSAMYLCASSPLYEQYFGPGTRLTVT.

The V and J genes are TRBV29-1 and TRBJ1-1; D is undetermined. The CDR3 spans 13 residues. The V and J ends lost 4 bases and 6 bases respectively, with 15 bases between them. In germline, CDR1 is SQVTM, CDR2 ANQGSEA. The CDR3 is CSVGRVSMAEAFF. The CDR3 DNA reads as TGCAGCGTTGGGAGGGTCTCGATGGCTGAAGCTTTCTTT.

J is TRBJ2-1 and V is TRBV10-1, with a tentative D call TRBD1 (6 bases). The germline V and J ends were trimmed by 6 bases and 10 bases, with 19 bases remaining between them. The germline V gene has CDR1 WNHNN and CDR2 SYGVQD (reference sequence). This CDR3 spans 14 amino acids. CDR3 region: CASSLTREGTEQFF. The CDR3, as DNA: TGCGCCAGCAGCCTAACCCGGGAAGGGACAGAGCAGTTCTTC.

This clone was counted a single time. V usage is TRBV5-1 and J usage is TRBJ2-2; TRBD2 aligns across 13 bases. J lost 6 bases, V lost 4 bases, and 6 bases had no gene match. Germline V lookup: CDR1 SGHRS, CDR2 YFSETQ. This CDR3 contains 16 residues. The CDR3 region has the DNA TGCGCCAGCAGCGAAACTAGCGGGGGGGCCCCCGGGGAGCTGTTTTTT. It specifies CASSETSGGAPGELFF.

The V call is TRBV3-1 (or the pseudogene TRBV3-2), the J call TRBJ2-2, with 11 bases lining up with TRBD2. The CDR3 runs to 17 residues. V was pared by 8 bases and J by 6 bases, with 14 bases of the junction left unmatched. Germline V gene data show CDR1 as LGHDT and CDR2 as YNNKEL (reference sequence). The CDR3 is CASGKNKLAGVPGELFF. CDR3 coding DNA: TGTGCCAGCGGAAAGAATAAACTAGCGGGGGTCCCCGGGGAGCTGTTTTTT.

The chain combines TRBV3-1 (or the pseudogene TRBV3-2) with TRBJ2-7, with 8 bases identical to TRBD2. The CDR3 contains 14 residues. The germline CDR1 and CDR2 sequences are LGHDT and YNNKEL (reference sequence). J gave up 7 bases and V 6 bases, and 11 bases lay outside the gene matches. The CDR3 sequence: CASSPVAGGGEQYF. CDR3 DNA sequence: TGTGCCAGCAGTCCCGTGGCGGGGGGCGGGGAGCAGTACTTC.

The chain couples TRBV7-2 to TRBJ2-7; tentatively, D is TRBD2 (6 bases). The germline V and J ends were trimmed by 1 base and 3 bases, with 7 bases remaining between them. The CDR3 has 13 residues. From germline, CDR1 is SGHTA and CDR2 FQGNSA. The CDR3 bases are TGTGCCAGCAGCTTAGGGGGACTCTACGAGCAGTACTTC. Its protein is CASSLGGLYEQYF.

The chain recombines TRBV9 with TRBJ2-3; D perhaps matches TRBD2 (6 bases). The CDR3 contains 16 residues. V lost 0 bases to trimming and J lost 0 bases, with 11 bases between them. Germline lookup yields CDR1 SGDLS and CDR2 YYNGEE. The CDR3 protein is CASSVGATSSTDTQYF. The CDR3 DNA reads TGTGCCAGCAGCGTAGGGGCTACTAGCAGCACAGATACGCAGTATTTT.

CDR3 DNA: TGTGCTAGTGGTTTGGTAGGGGGTAGTCGGGAGCAGTACGTC. It specifies CASGLVGGSREQYV. The chain is built from TRBV12-5 and TRBJ2-7; a possible D gene is TRBD1 (6 bases). Germline V gene lookup returns CDR1 LGHNT and CDR2 FRNRAP. The ends were cut back, 0 bases at V and 7 bases at J, with 13 bases in the middle. This CDR3 spans 14 amino acids.

With respect to this clone: Other nucleotide sequences in the sample specify the same CDR3. V is TRBV3-1 (or the pseudogene TRBV3-2) and J is TRBJ1-1, with TRBD1 identical over 7 bases. CDR1 and CDR2 from the germline V gene are LGHDT and YNNKEL (reference sequence). This CDR3 is 14 amino acids long. With 1 base clipped from V and 2 bases from J, the junction kept 1 base outside the gene matches. The CDR3 here is CASSQGTGNTEAFF. CDR3 sequence (DNA): TGTGCCAGCAGCCAAGGGACAGGCAACACTGAAGCTTTCTTT.

The chain uses TRBV2 and TRBJ1-1; the match to TRBD1 covers 11 bases. J lost 4 bases, V lost 6 bases, and 1 base had no gene match. The germline CDR1 and CDR2 sequences are SNHLY and FYNNEI. The CDR3 loop spans 13 amino acids. In DNA, the CDR3 is TGTGCCAGCAGGGACAGGGGGCTCACTGAAGCTTTCTTT. Its translation is CASRDRGLTEAFF.

The chain uses TRBV30 and TRBJ2-7; TRBD1 agrees at 8 bases. CDR1 and CDR2 (germline): GTSNPN, SVGIG (reference sequence). The V segment lost 0 bases and the J segment 1 base; nucleotides outside the gene matches: 17. The CDR3 sequence is 19 residues long. CDR3 bases: TGTGCCTGGAGTGTCCCGGGACAGGACACCGATAAGCGGTCCTACGAGCAGTACGTC. It specifies CAWSVPGQDTDKRSYEQYV.

This clone has just a few counts. This chain links TRBV30 with TRBJ1-1, with 8 bases matching TRBD1. Trimming took 5 bases from V and 4 from J; bases not matched to a gene: 6. CDR1 and CDR2 (germline): GTSNPN, SVGIG (reference sequence). This CDR3 is built from 13 residues. The CDR3 coding sequence is TGTGCCTGGGACAGGGGTGGGACCACTGAAGCTTTCTTT. It yields the protein CAWDRGGTTEAFF.

The genes are TRBV10-1 and TRBJ2-1; 7 bases align to TRBD1. J lost 2 bases, V lost 6 bases, and 4 bases had no gene match. CDR1 and CDR2 from the germline V gene are WNHNN and SYGVQD (reference sequence). The CDR3 covers 14 residues. The CDR3 sequence: CASRNRGTYNEQFF. In DNA, the CDR3 is TGCGCCAGCAGGAACAGGGGCACCTACAATGAGCAGTTCTTC.

With respect to this clone: Other nucleotide sequences from this sample produce the same CDR3. The chain recombines TRBV5-1 with TRBJ2-2, with D possibly TRBD2 on 5 matching bases. Trimming removed 3 bases from V and 5 bases from J, with 14 bases in between. Germline V lookup: CDR1 SGHRS, CDR2 YFSETQ. The CDR3 sequence is 15 residues long. The chain's CDR3 is CASSSSGPSTGELFF. The CDR3 DNA reads as TGCGCCAGCAGCTCAAGCGGCCCTTCTACCGGGGAGCTGTTTTTT.

The V call is TRBV12-5, the J call TRBJ1-1; D remains ambiguous. V was pared by 7 bases and J by 1 base, with 4 bases between. Germline CDR1 is LGHNT and CDR2 is FRNRAP. The CDR3 has 11 amino acids. The CDR3 sequence is CASVKNTEAFF. CDR3 sequence (DNA): TGTGCTAGTGTCAAGAACACTGAAGCTTTCTTT.

The CDR3 loop is CASSFSTIPIETQYF. The CDR3, as DNA: TGTGCCAGCAGCTTTTCGACAATTCCCATAGAGACCCAGTACTTC. V and J are TRBV2 and TRBJ2-5, with D hard to call. The V end was cut by 6 bases, the J end by 4 bases, with 18 bases between. Germline V gives CDR1 SNHLY, CDR2 FYNNEI. This CDR3 spans 15 amino acids.

The chain combines TRBV5-1 with TRBJ2-1; 7 nucleotides line up with TRBD1. The V segment lost 3 bases and the J segment 4 bases; nucleotides outside the gene matches: 7. Germline V lookup: CDR1 SGHRS, CDR2 YFSETQ. This CDR3 is 15 amino acids long. CDR3 DNA: TGCGCCAGCAGCTCAAACCCGGACAGGTACAATGAGCAGTTCTTC. It encodes CASSSNPDRYNEQFF.

The genes are TRBV29-1 and TRBJ1-2; the D is unclear. The CDR3 is made up of 12 amino acids. V lost 4 bases, J lost 7 bases, and 13 bases lay in between. CDR1 is SQVTM, CDR2 ANQGSEA, per germline. The CDR3 region is CSVVYMRAGYTF. The CDR3 nucleotides are TGCAGCGTTGTTTATATGAGGGCTGGCTACACCTTC.

The chain links TRBV7-8 to TRBJ1-1; D not certain. Trimming took 0 bases from V and 2 from J, leaving 10 bases between them. This CDR3 region has 15 residues. Germline CDR1 reads SGHVS; CDR2 reads FQNEAQ. CDR3: CASSLARVGNTEAFF. Written as DNA, the CDR3 is TGTGCCAGCAGCTTAGCGAGGGTAGGCAACACTGAAGCTTTCTTT.

This clone was picked up one time. The chain uses TRBV3-1 (or the pseudogene TRBV3-2) and TRBJ2-7; possibly TRBD2 for D (6 bases). This CDR3 spans 17 amino acids. Trimming stripped 1 base from V and 5 bases from J, with 21 bases between. The germline gives CDR1 LGHDT, CDR2 YNNKEL (reference sequence). CDR3 sequence reads: CASSQARGNQQGNEQYF. DNA of the CDR3: TGTGCCAGCAGCCAAGCTCGGGGGAACCAACAAGGGAACGAGCAGTACTTC.

V is TRBV7-2 and J is TRBJ1-1; maybe TRBD1 (6 bases). CDR1 and CDR2 from the germline V gene are SGHTA and FQGNSA. The V and J ends lost 5 bases and 0 bases respectively, with 13 bases between them. The CDR3 covers 15 residues. The CDR3 DNA reads as TGTGCCAGCAGCAGGACAGTTAACTTGAACACTGAAGCTTTCTTT. It encodes CASSRTVNLNTEAFF.

This chain links TRBV11-3 with TRBJ2-2; possible D gene TRBD2, 5 bases. The CDR3 totals 14 residues. V was cut by 3 bases and J by 7 bases, with 12 bases left in between. Germline values: CDR1 SGHNT, CDR2 YENEEA. The CDR3 DNA reads as TGTGCCAGCAGCTTCTCCGGGGTGGTCGGGGAGCTGTTTTTT. It yields the protein CASSFSGVVGELFF. Full variable domain (rest looked up from reference TRBV11-3 and TRBJ2-2): EAGVVQSPRYKIIEKKQPVAFWCNPISGHNTLYWYLQNLGQGPELLIRYENEEAVDDSQLPKDRFSAERLKGVDSTLKIQPAELGDSAVYLCASSFSGVVGELFFGEGSRLTVL.

This chain uses TRBV24-1 with TRBJ2-3, with 8 bases matching TRBD2. Losses at the gene ends were 5 bases for V and 1 base for J; bases not matched to a gene: 7. The CDR3 covers 16 residues. Germline CDR1 and CDR2: KGHDR and SFDVKD. For the CDR3, the DNA is TGTGCCACCAGTGCGGGTACTAGCGGTGGCACAGATACGCAGTATTTT. Amino acids: CATSAGTSGGTDTQYF.

The V gene is TRBV5-4, the J gene TRBJ2-3, with no clear D. Germline lookup yields CDR1 SGHNT and CDR2 YYREEE (reference sequence). There are 15 residues in the CDR3. V was trimmed by 1 base and J by 2 bases, leaving 11 bases between them. CDR3 protein: CASSLRGPFTDTQYF. CDR3 coding DNA: TGTGCCAGCAGCTTGCGCGGCCCATTCACAGATACGCAGTATTTT.

This sequence joins TRBV6-5 and TRBJ2-1; D may be TRBD1 (6 bases). Trimming pared 5 bases from V and 9 bases from J, leaving 8 bases between. Germline CDR1 MNHEY, CDR2 SVGAGI. There are 11 residues in the CDR3. This CDR3 reads CASSQGPEQFF. The CDR3 DNA follows: TGTGCCAGCAGTCAGGGGCCTGAGCAGTTCTTC.

The J gene is TRBJ1-3, the V gene TRBV5-4, with 8 bases that match TRBD1. Germline loops: CDR1 SGHNT, CDR2 YYREEE (reference sequence). The junction had 1 base not matched to a gene; V was cut back by 3 bases and J by 2 bases. CDR3 length: 14 amino acids. CDR3 loop: CASSSQGAGNTIYF. The DNA for the CDR3 is TGTGCCAGCAGCTCACAGGGGGCTGGAAACACCATATATTTT.

This chain joins TRBV11-2 and TRBJ1-4; TRBD1 matches at 7 bases. CDR3 length equals 16 residues. Germline V gene sequence: CDR1 SGHAT, CDR2 FQNNGV. With 1 base clipped from V and 7 bases from J, the junction kept 9 bases outside the gene matches. CDR3 amino acids: CASSLGRQGRSEKLFF. For the CDR3, the DNA is TGTGCCAGCAGCTTAGGGAGACAGGGACGGAGTGAAAAACTGTTTTTT.